This T cell receptor beta chain was found in a study of T cell responses to AZD1222 COVID-19 vaccine. Regarding the study as a whole: Baseline antibody screening turned up just six or seven seropositive AZD1222 recipients. Spike-specific TCRs gained breadth and depth after people received two AZD1222 doses.

As for this clone: Its antigen is unidentified.

The CDR3 has 13 amino acids. V gave up 2 bases and J gave up 2 bases, with 6 bases separating them. CDR1 and CDR2 from the germline V gene are SGHNT and YYREEE (reference sequence). The data were produced by immunoSEQ multiplex PCR, yet TCRdb's version contains in-frame clones alone and is incomplete. The sample gives about 59,000 clones, approximately 80% of which show up once; over 15% is in the top ten. The chain recombines TRBV5-4 with TRBJ2-3; D not certain. The sample consisted of peripheral blood, taken on day 0 of AZD1222 vaccination. The clonotype was recovered from an adult in good health. This chain's CDR3 is CASSFEPTDTQYF. CDR3 nucleotides: TGTGCCAGCAGCTTCGAACCCACAGATACGCAGTATTTT.